This T cell receptor beta chain was sequenced during a study of blood T cell repertoires in COVID-19. The overall study: Sources were T cells, B-cell-depleted T cells, or PBMCs; the material itself was cDNA or gDNA.

Sequencing used immunoSEQ multiplex PCR; TCRdb keeps in-frame clones, though not all of them. The table lists 50,000 to 80,000 clones, nearly 90% of them singletons. Trimming shortened V by 0 bases and J by 5 bases, and 8 bases separated the two germline ends. The length of the CDR3 is 12 residues. Germline V CDR1 and CDR2: SQVTM, ANQGSEA. V usage is TRBV29-1 and J usage is TRBJ2-7, with D tentatively TRBD2 (5 bases). The sequencing input was peripheral blood. The receptor comes from a man aged 55 to 70 with acute or convalescent COVID-19. The chain's CDR3 is CSVEEFGNEQYF. The CDR3 coding sequence is TGCAGCGTTGAAGAATTCGGGAACGAGCAGTACTTC.